A single T cell receptor (beta chain) is shown here with its context. The primer mix had 60 Vbeta and 13 Jbeta primers. The method was immunoSEQ multiplex PCR; TCRdb's version includes in-frame clones alone and lacks a portion of them. The sample holds 140,000 or so clones, 75% to 90% seen once. The data derive from a study of cytomegalovirus exposure and HLA in healthy donors. Trimming cost V 6 bases and J 5 bases; bases outside gene matches: 11. CDR3 length equals 16 residues. Germline-derived CDR1 and CDR2 are SGHRS and YFSETQ. Sequenced: PBMCs. The TCR sequence derives from a woman younger than 45 in good health and CMV-seronegative. This sequence joins TRBV5-1 and TRBJ2-5; 12 bases map to TRBD2. The DNA for the CDR3 is TGCGCCAGCAACCCTAGCGGGGGGGACTTATTCGAGACCCAGTACTTC. Translating it yields CASNPSGGDLFETQYF. Full variable domain (missing parts from reference TRBV5-1 and TRBJ2-5): KAGVTQTPRYLIKTRGQQVTLSCSPISGHRSVSWYQQTPGQGLQFLFEYFSETQRNKGNFPGRFSGRQFSNSRSEMNVSTLELGDSALYLCASNPSGGDLFETQYFGPGTRLLVL.